The rows below give T cell receptor beta chains drawn from one sample of a study of blood T cell repertoires in COVID-19. The method was immunoSEQ multiplex PCR; TCRdb's version includes in-frame clones alone and lacks a portion of them. The table lists 62,000 or so clones, more than 75% of them singletons. Source material: peripheral blood. The receptors stem from a human donor in a cohort sampled during active COVID-19. The CDR3 runs from the conserved cysteine through the conserved F or W. The D gene is left open where the match is weak. Size values are once, few and many counts, or a class for expanded clones, and some rows have none.

>.|.|TRBV2|TRBJ1-1
TGTGCCAGCAGATTCGGGGTATCGCACACTGAAGCTTTCTTT
CASRFGVSHTEAFF
>few|TRBD1|TRBV5-4|TRBJ1-1
TGTGCCAGCAGCCCGGGACAGGGGGAAAGTTTGAACACTGAAGCTTTCTTT
CASSPGQGESLNTEAFF
>.|TRBD2|TRBV7-7|TRBJ2-2
TGTGCTAGCAGCTTTGGGACTAGCGTGTCCGGGGAGCTGTTTTTT
CASSFGTSVSGELFF
>.|.|TRBV29-1|TRBJ1-1
TGCACCACTAACGGGCAGGCGGGCACTGAAGCTTTCTTT
CTTNGQAGTEAFF
>.|.|TRBV4-2|TRBJ1-2
TGTGCCAGCAGCCAAGGTCTGGGCGCTAACTATGGCTACACCTTC
CASSQGLGANYGYTF
>.|TRBD1|TRBV19|TRBJ1-6
TGTGCCAGTAGTGAAACAGGGGCCGGGGGTTCACCCCTCCACTTT
CASSETGAGGSPLHF
>once|.|TRBV19|TRBJ1-1
TGTGCCAGTAGTATAGATCTATACAGGGAAGCTTTCTTT
CASSIDLYREAFF
>.|.|TRBV28|TRBJ2-5
TGTGCCAGCACAACGGGGGATCGAGAGACCCAGTACTTC
CASTTGDRETQYF
>.|TRBD1|TRBV10-1|TRBJ2-3
TGCGCCAGCAGTGAGCAGGCAGGGGGTATGACGGATACGCAGTATTTT
CASSEQAGGMTDTQYF
>.|.|TRBV18|TRBJ1-6
TGTGCCAGCTCACTACAGGGTTCTGGTTCACCCCTCCACTTT
CASSLQGSGSPLHF
>once|TRBD2|TRBV2|TRBJ2-3
TGTGCCAGCAGTAGGGGACTAGCGGGGGGGCTCGATACGCAGTATTTT
CASSRGLAGGLDTQYF
>few|TRBD1|TRBV9|TRBJ1-1
TGTGCCAGCAGCGGATCGGGACAGGTTATCGCTGAAGCTTTCTTT
CASSGSGQVIAEAFF
>.|.|TRBV12-3/TRBV12-4|TRBJ2-2
TGTGCCAGCAGCCCCACGGGGGCCGGGGAGCTGTTTTTT
CASSPTGAGELFF
>.|.|TRBV29-1|TRBJ1-2
TGCAGCGTTGAGCGGGACGGGGGTTTAACCTTC
CSVERDGGLTF
>.|.|TRBV2|TRBJ1-3
TGTGCCAGCCAACAGGGAACTGGAAACACCATATATTTT
CASQQGTGNTIYF
>.|TRBD2|TRBV6-2/TRBV6-3|TRBJ2-3
TGTGCCAGCAGTACCGCCCTAGCGGGGGGCCACACAGATACGCAGTATTTT
CASSTALAGGHTDTQYF
>.|TRBD1|TRBV19|TRBJ2-3
TGTGCCAGTAGCAAACAGGGGGCGGTTGATACGCAGTATTTT
CASSKQGAVDTQYF
>.|.|TRBV5-1|TRBJ2-1
TGCGCCAGCAAGATAACCGGGACACAGTACAATGAGCAGTTCTTC
CASKITGTQYNEQFF
>once|TRBD1|TRBV5-1|TRBJ1-6
TGCGCCAGCAGCTTACTAGACAGGGGAAATTCACCCCTCCACTTT
CASSLLDRGNSPLHF
>.|.|TRBV15|TRBJ2-1
TGTGCCACCAGCCCCGGGGAATCCTACAATGAGCAGTTCTTC
CATSPGESYNEQFF
>few|TRBD2|TRBV6-1|TRBJ2-6
TGTGCCAGCAGTGCCGGGAGGGTAAATTCTGGGGCCAACGTCCTGACTTTC
CASSAGRVNSGANVLTF
>.|.|TRBV30|TRBJ1-2
TGTGCCTGGAGTGTACTTGACGGCGGGGGCTACACCTTC
CAWSVLDGGGYTF
>.|.|TRBV27|TRBJ1-2
TGTGCCAGCAGTTTACGGGGGTGGGATGGCTACACCTTC
CASSLRGWDGYTF
>.|TRBD1|TRBV7-2|TRBJ1-6
TGTGCCAGCAGCGCCGGACAGGGGATGAGTAATTCACCCCTCCACTTT
CASSAGQGMSNSPLHF
>.|.|TRBV19|TRBJ1-5
TGTGCCAGTAGTTCAGGGTCGCTGCCCCAGCATTTT
CASSSGSLPQHF
>few|.|TRBV27|TRBJ1-2
TGTGCCAGCAGTCCCAGCGGGGGAACCCCGGGCTATGGCTACACCTTC
CASSPSGGTPGYGYTF
>.|.|TRBV5-4|TRBJ1-2
TGTGCCAGCAGCTTCGCTGGCAGGGCGGATGGCTACACCTTC
CASSFAGRADGYTF
>.|TRBD2|TRBV5-4|TRBJ2-3
TGTGCCAGCAGCTTGACTAGCGGGGGCTCAGATACGCAGTATTTT
CASSLTSGGSDTQYF
>.|.|TRBV4-2|TRBJ2-7
TGTGCCAGCAGCCAAGATTTCGGCGGAACCTACGAGCAGTACTTC
CASSQDFGGTYEQYF
>.|.|TRBV6-2/TRBV6-3|TRBJ1-2
TGTGCCAGCAGTTACGACGTGTCGCGGTATGGCTACACCTTC
CASSYDVSRYGYTF
>.|.|TRBV5-1|TRBJ2-1
TGCGCCAGCAGCCCCGAAACCCAGTACAATGAGCAGTTCTTC
CASSPETQYNEQFF
>few|TRBD2|TRBV5-1|TRBJ2-3
TGCGCCAGCAGCTTGGTGGCTAGCGGGATGCGCCAAGATACGCAGTATTTT
CASSLVASGMRQDTQYF
>few|TRBD2|TRBV19|TRBJ2-1
TGTGCCAGTAGTAGCCCCGGGACTAGACACAATGAGCAGTTCTTC
CASSSPGTRHNEQFF
>.|.|TRBV25-1|TRBJ1-1
TGTGCCAGCATAGGGGGTAACACTGAAGCTTTCTTT
CASIGGNTEAFF
>.|TRBD2|TRBV24-1|TRBJ2-1
TGTGCCACCAGTGATTCGGGTAGCGGGGGGGCAAATGAGCAGTTCTTC
CATSDSGSGGANEQFF
>.|TRBD1|TRBV7-2|TRBJ2-7
TGTGCCAGCAGCTTAATGGGACAGGGGTTCTACGAGCAGTACTTC
CASSLMGQGFYEQYF
>.|.|TRBV6-5|TRBJ2-5
TGTGCCAGCCGACTAGATGTGACCCAGTACTTC
CASRLDVTQYF
>.|.|TRBV6-5|TRBJ1-1
TGTGCCAGCAGTTACTCGGAGAGCACTGAAGCTTTCTTT
CASSYSESTEAFF
>.|.|TRBV5-1|TRBJ1-6
TGCGCCAGCAGCTCCCCGGGACATGGGACAAGCTCCTATAATTCACCCCTCCACTTT
CASSSPGHGTSSYNSPLHF
>.|.|TRBV11-2|TRBJ1-2
TGTGCCAGCAGCCAAACCCCTGTTCGGTCCGGCTACACCTTC
CASSQTPVRSGYTF